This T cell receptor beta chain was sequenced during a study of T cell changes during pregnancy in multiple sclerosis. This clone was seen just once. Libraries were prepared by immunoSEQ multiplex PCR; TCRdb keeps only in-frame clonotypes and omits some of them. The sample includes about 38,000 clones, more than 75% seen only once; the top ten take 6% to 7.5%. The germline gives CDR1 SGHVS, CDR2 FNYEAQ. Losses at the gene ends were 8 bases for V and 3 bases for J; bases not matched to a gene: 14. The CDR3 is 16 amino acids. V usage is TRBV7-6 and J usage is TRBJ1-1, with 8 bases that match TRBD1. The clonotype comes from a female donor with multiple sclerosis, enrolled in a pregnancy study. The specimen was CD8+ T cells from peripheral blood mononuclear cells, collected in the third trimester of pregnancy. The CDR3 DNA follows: TGTGCCAGCTCGGGGGTCAGGGGGCATAGGTACACTGAAGCTTTCTTT. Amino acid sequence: CASSGVRGHRYTEAFF.